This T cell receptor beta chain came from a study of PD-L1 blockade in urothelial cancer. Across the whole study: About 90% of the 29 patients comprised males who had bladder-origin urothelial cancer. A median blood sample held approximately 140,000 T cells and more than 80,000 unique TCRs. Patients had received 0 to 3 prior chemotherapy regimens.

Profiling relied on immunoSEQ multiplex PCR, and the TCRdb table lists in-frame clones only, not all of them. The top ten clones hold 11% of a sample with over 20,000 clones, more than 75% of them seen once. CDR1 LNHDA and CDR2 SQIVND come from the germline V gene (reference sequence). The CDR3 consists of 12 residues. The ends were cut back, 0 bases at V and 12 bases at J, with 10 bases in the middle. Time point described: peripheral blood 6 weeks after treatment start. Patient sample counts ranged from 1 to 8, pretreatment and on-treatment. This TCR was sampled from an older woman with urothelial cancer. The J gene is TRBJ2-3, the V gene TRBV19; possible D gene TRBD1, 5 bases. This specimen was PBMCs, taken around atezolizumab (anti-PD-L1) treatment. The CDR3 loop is CASSIDQQGQYF. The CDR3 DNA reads TGTGCCAGTAGTATAGATCAGCAGGGTCAGTATTTT.